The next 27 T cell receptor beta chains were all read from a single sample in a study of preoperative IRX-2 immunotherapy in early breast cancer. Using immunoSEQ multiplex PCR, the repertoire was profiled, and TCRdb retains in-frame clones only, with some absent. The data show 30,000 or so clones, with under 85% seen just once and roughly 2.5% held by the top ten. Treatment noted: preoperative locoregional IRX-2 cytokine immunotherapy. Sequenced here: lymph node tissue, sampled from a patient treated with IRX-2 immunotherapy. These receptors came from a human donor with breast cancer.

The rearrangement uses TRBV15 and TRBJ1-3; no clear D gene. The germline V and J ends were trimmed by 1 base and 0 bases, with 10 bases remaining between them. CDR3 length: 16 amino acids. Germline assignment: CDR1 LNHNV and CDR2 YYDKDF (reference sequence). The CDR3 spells CATSRVRGDSGNTIYF. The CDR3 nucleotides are TGTGCCACCAGCAGAGTTCGTGGGGACTCTGGAAACACCATATATTTT.

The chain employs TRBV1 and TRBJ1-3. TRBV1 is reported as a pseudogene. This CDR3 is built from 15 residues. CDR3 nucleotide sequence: TGCGCCAGCAGCCAGAAACCGGGGTTTGGAAACACCATATATTTT. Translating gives CASSQKPGFGNTIYF.

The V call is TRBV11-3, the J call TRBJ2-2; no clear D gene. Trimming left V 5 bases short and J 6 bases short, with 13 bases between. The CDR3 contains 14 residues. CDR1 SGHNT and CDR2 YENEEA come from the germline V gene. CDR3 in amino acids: CASSPRTGSGELFF. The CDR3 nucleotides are TGTGCCAGCAGCCCCCGGACGGGTTCCGGGGAGCTGTTTTTT.

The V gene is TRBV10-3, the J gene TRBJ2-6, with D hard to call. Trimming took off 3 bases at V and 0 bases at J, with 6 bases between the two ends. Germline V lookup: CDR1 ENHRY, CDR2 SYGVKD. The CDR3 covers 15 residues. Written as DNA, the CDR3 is TGTGCCATCAGTGATTCGGGCTCTGGGGCCAACGTCCTGACTTTC. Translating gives CAISDSGSGANVLTF.

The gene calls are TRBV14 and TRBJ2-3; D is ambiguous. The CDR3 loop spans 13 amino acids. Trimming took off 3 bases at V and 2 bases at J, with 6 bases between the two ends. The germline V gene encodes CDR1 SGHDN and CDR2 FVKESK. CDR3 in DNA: TGTGCCAGCAGCCAGGTTTACACAGATACGCAGTATTTT. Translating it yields CASSQVYTDTQYF.

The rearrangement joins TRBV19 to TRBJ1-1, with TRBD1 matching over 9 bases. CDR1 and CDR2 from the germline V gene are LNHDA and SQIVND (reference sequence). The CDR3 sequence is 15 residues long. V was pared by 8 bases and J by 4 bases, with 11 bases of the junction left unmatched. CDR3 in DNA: TGTGCCAGTCACCGTATAGGACAGGGGTCCACTGAAGCTTTCTTT. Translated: CASHRIGQGSTEAFF. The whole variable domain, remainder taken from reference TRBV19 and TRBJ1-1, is DGGITQSPKYLFRKEGQNVTLSCEQNLNHDAMYWYRQDPGQGLRLIYYSQIVNDFQKGDIAEGYSVSREKKESFPLTVTSAQKNPTAFYLCASHRIGQGSTEAFFGQGTRLTVV.

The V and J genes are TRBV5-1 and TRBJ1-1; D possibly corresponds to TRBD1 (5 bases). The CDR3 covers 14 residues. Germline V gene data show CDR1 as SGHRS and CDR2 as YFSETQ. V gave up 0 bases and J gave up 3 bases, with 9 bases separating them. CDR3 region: CASSLVGPDTEAFF. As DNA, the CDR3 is TGCGCCAGCAGCTTGGTGGGACCGGACACTGAAGCTTTCTTT.

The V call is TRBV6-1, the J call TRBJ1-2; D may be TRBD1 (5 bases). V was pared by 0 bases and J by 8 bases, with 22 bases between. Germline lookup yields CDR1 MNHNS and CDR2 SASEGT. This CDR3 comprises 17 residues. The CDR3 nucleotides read TGTGCCAGCAGTGAAGCCGGGGACCTCCTTGGATCACTCGGCTACACCTTC. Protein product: CASSEAGDLLGSLGYTF.

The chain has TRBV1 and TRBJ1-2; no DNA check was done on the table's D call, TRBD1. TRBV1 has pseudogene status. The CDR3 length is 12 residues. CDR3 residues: CASSQQGWGYTF. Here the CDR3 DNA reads TGCGCCAGCAGCCAACAGGGTTGGGGCTACACCTTC.

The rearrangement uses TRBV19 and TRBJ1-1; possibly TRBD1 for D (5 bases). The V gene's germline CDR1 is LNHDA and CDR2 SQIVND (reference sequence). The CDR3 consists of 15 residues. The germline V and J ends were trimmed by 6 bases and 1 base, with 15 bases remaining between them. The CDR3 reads CASSLEGRGNTEAFF. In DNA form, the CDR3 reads TGTGCCAGTAGCCTGGAGGGACGAGGGAACACTGAAGCTTTCTTT.

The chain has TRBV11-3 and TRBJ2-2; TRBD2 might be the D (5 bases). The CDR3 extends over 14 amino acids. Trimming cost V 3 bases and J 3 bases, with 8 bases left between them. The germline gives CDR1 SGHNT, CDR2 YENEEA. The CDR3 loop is CASSLGRYTGELFF. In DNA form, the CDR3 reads TGTGCCAGCAGCTTGGGGAGATACACCGGGGAGCTGTTTTTT.

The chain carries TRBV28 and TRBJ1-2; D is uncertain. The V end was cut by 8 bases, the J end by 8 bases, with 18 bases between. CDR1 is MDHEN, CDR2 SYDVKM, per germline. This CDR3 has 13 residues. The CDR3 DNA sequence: TGTGCCAGCCGATTTTCCACGGGTAGGGGCTACACCTTC. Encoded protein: CASRFSTGRGYTF.

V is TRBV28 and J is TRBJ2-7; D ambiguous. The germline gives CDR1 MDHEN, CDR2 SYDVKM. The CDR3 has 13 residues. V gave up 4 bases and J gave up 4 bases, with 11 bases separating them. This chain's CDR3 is CASSSPDGYEQYF. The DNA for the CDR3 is TGTGCCAGCAGTTCCCCGGACGGTTACGAGCAGTACTTC.

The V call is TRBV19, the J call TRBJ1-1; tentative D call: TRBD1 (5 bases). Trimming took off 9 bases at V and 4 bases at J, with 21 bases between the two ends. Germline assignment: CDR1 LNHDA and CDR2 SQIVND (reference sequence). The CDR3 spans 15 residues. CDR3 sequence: CASIHPGGVSTEAFF. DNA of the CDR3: TGTGCCAGCATCCACCCGGGAGGGGTCAGCACTGAAGCTTTCTTT.

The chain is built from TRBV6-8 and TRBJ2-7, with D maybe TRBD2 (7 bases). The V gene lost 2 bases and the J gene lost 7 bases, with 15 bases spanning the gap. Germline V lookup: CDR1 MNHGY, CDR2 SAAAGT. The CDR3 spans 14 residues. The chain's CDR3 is CASSYSGDQGEQYF. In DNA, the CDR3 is TGTGCCAGCAGTTACAGCGGGGATCAGGGGGAGCAGTACTTC.

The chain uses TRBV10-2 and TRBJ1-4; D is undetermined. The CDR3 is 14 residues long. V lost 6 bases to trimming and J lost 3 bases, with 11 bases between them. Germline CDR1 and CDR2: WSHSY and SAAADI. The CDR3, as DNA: TGCGCCAGCAGATCCGCTGAACCTAATGAAAAACTGTTTTTT. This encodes CASRSAEPNEKLFF.

CDR3 loop: CASRQGQGVGYTF. CDR3 coding DNA: TGTGCCAGCAGGCAGGGGCAGGGGGTGGGCTACACCTTC. This sequence joins TRBV28 and TRBJ1-2; TRBD1 aligns across 7 bases. The V gene's germline CDR1 is MDHEN and CDR2 SYDVKM. The CDR3 runs 13 residues. V was pared by 6 bases and J by 8 bases, with 9 bases of the junction left unmatched.

The CDR3 nucleotides are TGTGCCACAAGGTACGGCGGGGGTTACGAGCAGTACTTC. This gives the protein CATRYGGGYEQYF. The chain couples TRBV19 to TRBJ2-7; 7 nucleotides match TRBD2. Germline V lookup: CDR1 LNHDA, CDR2 SQIVND (reference sequence). The CDR3 spans 13 residues. V lost 10 bases to trimming and J lost 4 bases; unmatched junction nucleotides: 10. Full variable domain (missing parts from reference TRBV19 and TRBJ2-7): DGGITQSPKYLFRKEGQNVTLSCEQNLNHDAMYWYRQDPGQGLRLIYYSQIVNDFQKGDIAEGYSVSREKKESFPLTVTSAQKNPTAFYLCATRYGGGYEQYFGPGTRLTVT.

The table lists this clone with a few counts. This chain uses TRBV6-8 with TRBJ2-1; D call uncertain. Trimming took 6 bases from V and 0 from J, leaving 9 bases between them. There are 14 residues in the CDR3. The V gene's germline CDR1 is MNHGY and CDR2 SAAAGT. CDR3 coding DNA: TGTGCCAGCAGCCCCTACGGCTCCTACAATGAGCAGTTCTTC. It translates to CASSPYGSYNEQFF.

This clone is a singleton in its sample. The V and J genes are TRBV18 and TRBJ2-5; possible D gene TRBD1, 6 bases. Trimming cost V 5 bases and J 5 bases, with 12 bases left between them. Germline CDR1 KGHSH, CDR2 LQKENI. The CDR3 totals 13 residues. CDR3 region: CASSSPQGETQYF. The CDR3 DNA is TGTGCCAGCTCATCGCCCCAGGGGGAGACCCAGTACTTC.

CDR3 in amino acids: CASSYEGAGNSPLHF. In DNA form, the CDR3 reads TGTGCCAGCAGTTACGAGGGGGCAGGTAATTCACCCCTCCACTTT. The genes are TRBV6-8 and TRBJ1-6, with TRBD1 matching over 7 bases. Losses at the gene ends were 2 bases for V and 6 bases for J; bases not matched to a gene: 4. Germline V CDR1 and CDR2: MNHGY, SAAAGT. CDR3 length equals 15 residues.

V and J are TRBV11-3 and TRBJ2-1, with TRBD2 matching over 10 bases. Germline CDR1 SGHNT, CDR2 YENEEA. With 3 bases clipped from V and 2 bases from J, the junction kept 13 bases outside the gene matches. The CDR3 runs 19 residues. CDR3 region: CASSLLGGYSGRTYNEQFF. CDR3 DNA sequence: TGTGCCAGCAGCTTGCTTGGGGGCTATAGCGGGAGGACCTACAATGAGCAGTTCTTC.

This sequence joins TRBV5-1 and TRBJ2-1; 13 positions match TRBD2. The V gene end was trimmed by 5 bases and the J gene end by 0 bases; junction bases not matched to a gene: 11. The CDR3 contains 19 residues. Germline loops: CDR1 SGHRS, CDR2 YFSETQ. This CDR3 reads CASRDGTSGAPSSYNEQFF. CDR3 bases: TGCGCCAGCAGGGATGGGACTAGCGGGGCCCCCAGCTCCTACAATGAGCAGTTCTTC.

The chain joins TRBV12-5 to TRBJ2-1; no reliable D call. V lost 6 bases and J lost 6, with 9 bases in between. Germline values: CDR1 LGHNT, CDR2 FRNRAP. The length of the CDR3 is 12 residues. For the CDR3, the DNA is TGTGCTAGTGGCCCGAGGAGCAATGAGCAGTTCTTC. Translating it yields CASGPRSNEQFF.

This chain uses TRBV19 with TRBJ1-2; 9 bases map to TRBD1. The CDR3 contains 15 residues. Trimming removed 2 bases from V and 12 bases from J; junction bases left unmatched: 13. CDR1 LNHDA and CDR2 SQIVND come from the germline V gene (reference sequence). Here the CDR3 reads CASSISGTNTGGNTF. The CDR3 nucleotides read TGTGCCAGTAGTATATCGGGAACCAATACAGGGGGCAACACCTTC.

The CDR3 loop is CASRQGAYEQFF. CDR3 sequence (DNA): TGTGCCAGCAGACAGGGGGCTTATGAGCAGTTCTTC. This chain joins TRBV28 and TRBJ2-1, with 9 nucleotides matching TRBD1. Germline V lookup: CDR1 MDHEN, CDR2 SYDVKM. V trimming: 6 bases; J trimming: 8 bases; junction bases outside the gene matches: 2. This CDR3 comprises 12 residues.

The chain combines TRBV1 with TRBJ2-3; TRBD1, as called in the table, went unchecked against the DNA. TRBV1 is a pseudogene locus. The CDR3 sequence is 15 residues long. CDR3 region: CASSQQVSLADTQYF. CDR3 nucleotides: TGCGCCAGCAGCCAGCAGGTATCGCTCGCAGATACGCAGTATTTT.